This entry lists 23 T cell receptor beta chains sequenced from one sample in a study of human T cells and chemical hapten exposure (dated by TCRdb to the early 2020s). The method was RACE. Sequencing took place on a NextSeq 500. The public reads were quality trimmed at Q25 with fastp and then assembled into clones with MiXCR by TCRdb, keeping productive beta chains. CDR3 protein sequences are deduplicated, and each keeps its most common genes and DNA. The sample contains some 110,000 distinct CDR3 sequences, about 10% of them found a single time. The top ten clonotypes cover around 2.2% of the sample. In light of the paper, this sample's time point label describes: patch test 3, about 24 weeks after DPC sensitization. The treatment or condition label here, explained by the study, means: therapeutic diphenylcyclopropenone sensitization with weekly scalp DPC. Sequenced here: whole blood, sampled in connection with sensitization to the hapten diphenylcyclopropenone (DPC). These TCRs come from a woman in her 50s with alopecia areata. Some clones in this sample may be carry-over from other donors' samples.

This clonotype was seen a few times. The chain recombines TRBV27 with TRBJ2-3; D is undetermined. Trimming took 1 base from V and 0 from J, leaving 5 bases between them. CDR3 length: 14 amino acids. Germline CDR1 and CDR2: MNHEY and SMNVEV (reference sequence). CDR3 sequence reads: CASSLLSSTDTQYF. CDR3 coding DNA: TGTGCCAGCAGTTTATTATCTAGCACAGATACGCAGTATTTT.

The chain is built from TRBV3-1 and TRBJ2-5; 9 positions match TRBD2. J lost 2 bases, V lost 1 base, and 5 bases had no gene match. Germline V gene sequence: CDR1 LGHDT, CDR2 YNNKEL (reference sequence). The CDR3 runs 16 residues. CDR3 protein: CASSQATSGLQETQYF. DNA of the CDR3: TGTGCCAGCAGCCAAGCCACTAGCGGGCTTCAAGAGACCCAGTACTTC.

The chain uses TRBV12-3 or TRBV12-4 and TRBJ1-1; 7 positions match TRBD1. The CDR3 covers 14 residues. J lost 4 bases, V lost 5 bases, and 7 bases had no gene match. CDR3 sequence (DNA): TGTGCCAGCAGTCTAGACAGGGTTGTCACTGAAGCTTTCTTT. Amino acids: CASSLDRVVTEAFF.

This clonotype was seen only a few times. This chain joins TRBV11-2 and TRBJ2-5; D may be TRBD1 (5 bases). Per germline, CDR1 SGHAT and CDR2 FQNNGV. Trimming took 5 bases from V and 7 from J, leaving 23 bases between them. The CDR3 spans 16 residues. For the CDR3, the DNA is TGTGCCAGCAGCCCGTCCGAAGGACACGCTGATGTGACCCAGTACTTC. It translates to CASSPSEGHADVTQYF.

This clonotype appeared a few times. The rearrangement uses TRBV28 and TRBJ2-7; D is unclear. This CDR3 contains 14 residues. The V gene's germline CDR1 is MDHEN and CDR2 SYDVKM. V lost 3 bases and J 6 bases, leaving 15 bases between the germline ends. CDR3 coding DNA: TGTGCCAGCAGTTTGATAGGGCGACCCTCCGAGCAGTACTTC. Its protein is CASSLIGRPSEQYF.

This clonotype was detected many times. This rearrangement joins TRBV29-1 to TRBJ2-4; D remains ambiguous. V dropped 5 bases and J dropped 0 bases, with 23 bases sitting between them. CDR3 size: 18 residues. Germline V gene data show CDR1 as SQVTM and CDR2 as ANQGSEA. The CDR3 reads CSVIPTTSPIGAKNIQYF. The CDR3 DNA reads as TGCAGCGTTATCCCTACGACTTCTCCTATCGGAGCCAAAAACATTCAGTACTTC.

This clonotype appeared a few times. The chain uses TRBV6-6 and TRBJ1-5; D is ambiguous. Trimming stripped 6 bases from V and 0 bases from J, with 9 bases between. This CDR3 has 14 amino acids. In germline, CDR1 is MNHNY, CDR2 SVGAGI (reference sequence). The CDR3: CASRYRDSNQPQHF. The CDR3 region has the DNA TGTGCCAGCAGGTACCGGGATAGCAATCAGCCCCAGCATTTT.

Comments on this clonotype: A read error may account for a junction end that differs from germline. The chain links TRBV7-2 to TRBJ1-5; no firm D call. Germline-derived CDR1 and CDR2 are SGHTA and FQGNSA. The length of the CDR3 is 16 residues. The CDR3 region is CASSPGLHLSNQPQNF. The CDR3 DNA reads TGTGCCAGCAGCCCAGGACTACATCTTAGCAATCAGCCCCAGAATTTT. The full variable domain, completed using reference TRBV7-2 and TRBJ1-5, is GAGVSQSPSNKVTEKGKDVELRCDPISGHTALYWYRQSLGQGLEFLIYFQGNSAPDKSGLPSDRFSAERTGGSVSTLTIQRTQQEDSAVYLCASSPGLHLSNQPQNFGDGTRLSIL.

This clonotype was seen only a few times. The V call is TRBV27, the J call TRBJ1-1, with D unclear. Trimming stripped 6 bases from V and 1 base from J, with 9 bases between. The germline CDR1 and CDR2 sequences are MNHEY and SMNVEV (reference sequence). This CDR3 comprises 13 residues. The CDR3 here is CASRMAGNTEAFF. The DNA for the CDR3 is TGTGCCAGCAGAATGGCAGGGAACACTGAAGCTTTCTTT.

The chain is built from TRBV9 and TRBJ1-6; 9 bases line up with TRBD1. The CDR3 has 14 amino acids. V shed 3 bases and J 7 bases; nucleotides not matched to a gene: 2. Germline V lookup: CDR1 SGDLS, CDR2 YYNGEE. CDR3 DNA: TGTGCCAGCAGCGATGGGACAGGGAATTCACCCCTCCACTTT. It specifies CASSDGTGNSPLHF.

The chain has TRBV12-3 or TRBV12-4 and TRBJ2-1, with D possibly TRBD2 on 5 matching bases. V was pared by 10 bases and J by 0 bases, with 13 bases between. This CDR3 region has 14 residues. The DNA of the CDR3 is TGTGCCATACGAAGGAGGAGCTCCTACAATGAGCAGTTCTTC. Its protein product is CAIRRRSSYNEQFF.

This sequence joins TRBV13 and TRBJ2-6, with a possible D match to TRBD2 (6 bases). The V end was cut by 5 bases, the J end by 0 bases, with 14 bases between. The CDR3 extends over 17 amino acids. The germline gives CDR1 PRHDT, CDR2 FYEKMQ (reference sequence). CDR3 region: CASSPRDGHSGANVLTF. The DNA for the CDR3 is TGTGCCAGCAGCCCGCGGGACGGTCACTCTGGGGCCAACGTCCTGACTTTC.

The chain links TRBV6-5 to TRBJ1-1, with 8 bases matching TRBD1. CDR1 and CDR2 (germline): MNHEY, SVGAGI. The V and J ends lost 5 bases and 4 bases, in that order; junction bases with no gene match: 9. The CDR3 covers 15 residues. The CDR3 spells CASSSRTGLGTEAFF. The CDR3 DNA is TGTGCCAGCAGTAGCCGGACAGGGTTGGGCACTGAAGCTTTCTTT.

The CDR3 loop is CATSGDRVDSGNTIYF. DNA for the CDR3: TGTGCCACCAGCGGGGACAGGGTGGACTCTGGAAACACCATATATTTT. The chain has TRBV15 and TRBJ1-3, with 9 bases matching TRBD1. Looked up from germline, CDR1 is LNHNV and CDR2 is YYDKDF (reference sequence). The length of the CDR3 is 16 residues. Trimming took 5 bases from V and 0 from J; bases not matched to a gene: 5.

Regarding this clonotype: Being one base from a much bigger clone, this may be a read error. The rearrangement joins TRBV6-4 to TRBJ2-7; D call uncertain. V lost 3 bases and J 5 bases, leaving 14 bases between the germline ends. Germline lookup yields CDR1 MRHNA and CDR2 SNTAGT. This CDR3 spans 14 amino acids. The CDR3 region is CASSDPRTNDEQYF. In nucleotides, the CDR3 is TGTGCCAGCAGTGATCCCCGGACCAATGACGAGCAGTACTTC.

This chain links TRBV12-3 or TRBV12-4 with TRBJ2-7, with 9 positions matching TRBD1. The J call may be wrong; the DNA end is better matched by TRBJ2-1. The CDR3 length is 13 residues. The CDR3: CASSLDRGNEQFF. As DNA, the CDR3 is TGTGCCAGCAGTTTGGACAGGGGTAATGAGCAGTTCTTC.

The chain employs TRBV12-3 or TRBV12-4 and TRBJ1-3; 7 bases are shared with TRBD1. Germline trimming cut 6 bases from V and 0 bases from J; bases unmatched to any gene: 5. CDR3 length: 15 residues. The CDR3 region has the DNA TGTGCCAGCAGCCGACAGGGCGGCTCTGGAAACACCATATATTTT. This encodes CASSRQGGSGNTIYF.

The chain uses TRBV6-6 and TRBJ2-3, with 7 nucleotides matching TRBD1. Losses at the gene ends were 5 bases for V and 1 base for J; bases not matched to a gene: 6. CDR1 is MNHNY and CDR2 is SVGAGI in the germline V gene (reference sequence). CDR3 length: 15 residues. CDR3 bases: TGTGCCAGCAGTCAGACAGGGTATGGCACAGATACGCAGTATTTT. Protein product: CASSQTGYGTDTQYF.

This chain uses TRBV14 with TRBJ2-7; D uncertain. Per germline, CDR1 SGHDN and CDR2 FVKESK. V was shortened by 1 base and J by 7 bases, with 11 bases between the two germline ends. CDR3 length: 13 amino acids. The chain's CDR3 is CASSQVTEGEQYF. In nucleotides, the CDR3 is TGTGCCAGCAGCCAAGTGACTGAAGGGGAGCAGTACTTC.

This clonotype was seen at least ten times. The genes are TRBV11-2 and TRBJ1-3, with D maybe TRBD1 (5 bases). V lost 5 bases, J lost 0 bases, and 11 bases lay in between. Germline assignment: CDR1 SGHAT and CDR2 FQNNGV. This CDR3 is built from 15 residues. CDR3 DNA sequence: TGTGCCAGCAGCCCGACAGCGAGCTCTGGAAACACCATATATTTT. Protein product: CASSPTASSGNTIYF.

This chain links TRBV6-5 with TRBJ1-4; D unclear. This CDR3 region has 12 residues. CDR1 and CDR2 from the germline V gene are MNHEY and SVGAGI. V was pared by 4 bases and J by 7 bases, with 7 bases between. CDR3 nucleotides: TGTGCCAGCAGTTCCGCGGGTGAAAAACTGTTTTTT. Translated: CASSSAGEKLFF.

The CDR3 is CASSWGGNSGQFF. In DNA, the CDR3 is TGTGCCAGCAGTTGGGGCGGGAACAGTGGGCAGTTCTTC. The chain employs TRBV7-2 and TRBJ2-1; perhaps TRBD2 as D (6 bases). V lost 6 bases, J lost 12 bases, and 18 bases lay in between. Germline CDR1 reads SGHTA; CDR2 reads FQGNSA. The CDR3 consists of 13 residues.

The V call is TRBV20-1, the J call TRBJ2-5; 8 bases map to TRBD2. Germline loops: CDR1 DFQATT, CDR2 SNEGSKA (reference sequence). The CDR3 extends over 16 amino acids. The trim removed 2 bases at V and 2 bases at J, leaving 10 bases unmatched. The CDR3 bases are TGCAGTGCTAGAATGTGGCCTAGCGGGCGGCAAGAGACCCAGTACTTC. This codes for CSARMWPSGRQETQYF.